This T cell receptor (beta chain) was identified in a study of regulatory T cells in long-lasting Graves disease. On the study more broadly: Persistent Graves' disease required over 5 years of antithyroid drugs and positive TSH receptor antibodies. Overall study results and limits: Persistent cases favored TRBV28, TRBJ1-2 and TRBJ2-5. Having only a small sample size may have limited accuracy.

This CDR3 has 14 amino acids. The germline V gene encodes CDR1 SGHAT and CDR2 FQNNGV. Germline trimming cut 3 bases from V and 2 bases from J; bases unmatched to any gene: 3. Library construction for TCR beta used iRepertoire HTBI primers and Arm-PCR of CDR3 regions. TCRdb itself ran the multiplex PCR reads through MiXCR, one entry per CDR3 protein. The sample lists 400,000 to 500,000 distinct CDR3 sequences, around a fifth occurring once. This clonotype has at least ten counts. Its antigen is unknown. Time point meaning: persistent/refractory GD, antithyroid drugs over 5 years with positive TRAb. The authors made the TCR library using RNA they extracted from PBMCs. Guidelines of the American Thyroid Association were used to diagnose Graves' disease.

Material: peripheral blood mononuclear cells (PBMCs), obtained when the disease was refractory, from a patient treated with antithyroid drugs. V and J are TRBV11-2 and TRBJ2-5, with 7 bases lining up with TRBD2. The clonotype was recovered from a female donor with Graves disease. The CDR3 loop is CASSFGTNQETQYF. CDR3 nucleotides: TGTGCCAGCAGCTTCGGGACTAATCAAGAGACCCAGTACTTC.